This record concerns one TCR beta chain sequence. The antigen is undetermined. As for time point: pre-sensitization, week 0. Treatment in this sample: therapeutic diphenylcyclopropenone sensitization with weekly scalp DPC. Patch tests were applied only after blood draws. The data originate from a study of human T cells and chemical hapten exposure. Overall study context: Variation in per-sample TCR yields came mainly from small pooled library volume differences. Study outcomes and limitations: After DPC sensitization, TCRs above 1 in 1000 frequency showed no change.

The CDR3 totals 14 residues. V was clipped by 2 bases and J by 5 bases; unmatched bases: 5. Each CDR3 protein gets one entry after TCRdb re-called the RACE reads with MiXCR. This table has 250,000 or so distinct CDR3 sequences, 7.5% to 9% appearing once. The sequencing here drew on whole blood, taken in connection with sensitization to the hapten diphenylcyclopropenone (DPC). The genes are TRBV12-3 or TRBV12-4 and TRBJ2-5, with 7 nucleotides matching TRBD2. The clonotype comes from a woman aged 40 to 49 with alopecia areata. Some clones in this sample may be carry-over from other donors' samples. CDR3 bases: TGTGCCAGCAGTTTACGGGAGGCGGGCGAGACCCAGTACTTC. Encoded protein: CASSLREAGETQYF.